This record concerns one T cell receptor beta chain sequence. This sample was taken from a study of cytomegalovirus exposure and HLA in healthy donors. The method was immunoSEQ multiplex PCR; TCRdb's version includes in-frame clones alone and lacks a portion of them. The sample yields 150,000 to 200,000 clones, about nine tenths seen once. Trimming cost V 5 bases and J 3 bases, with 16 bases left between them. The CDR3 is made up of 15 amino acids. Germline V lookup: CDR1 SGHVS, CDR2 FQNEAQ. The receptor was isolated from a woman aged 18-30 years in good health and CMV-seropositive. Sample: PBMCs. The chain recombines TRBV7-8 with TRBJ1-1, with D unclear. CDR3 amino acids: CASSPREGWDTEAFF. The CDR3 bases are TGTGCCAGCAGCCCCAGAGAGGGCTGGGACACTGAAGCTTTCTTT.